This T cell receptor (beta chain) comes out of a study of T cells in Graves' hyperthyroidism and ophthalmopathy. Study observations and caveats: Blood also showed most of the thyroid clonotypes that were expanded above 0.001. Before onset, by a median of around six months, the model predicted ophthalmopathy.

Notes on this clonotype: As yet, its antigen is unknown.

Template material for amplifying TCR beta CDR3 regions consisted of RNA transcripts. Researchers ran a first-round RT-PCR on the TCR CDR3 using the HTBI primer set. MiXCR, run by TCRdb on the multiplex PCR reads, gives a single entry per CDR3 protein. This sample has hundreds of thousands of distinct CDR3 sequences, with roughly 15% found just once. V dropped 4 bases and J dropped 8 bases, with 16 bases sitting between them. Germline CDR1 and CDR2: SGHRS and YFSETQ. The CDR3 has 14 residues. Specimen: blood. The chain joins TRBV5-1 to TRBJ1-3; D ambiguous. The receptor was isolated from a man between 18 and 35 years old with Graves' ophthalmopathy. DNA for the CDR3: TGCGCCAGCAGCGTGGACGGCCCTCGGGACACCATATATTTT. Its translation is CASSVDGPRDTIYF.